This T cell receptor (beta chain) was captured in a study of beta chain features in type 1 diabetes. Expressed TCRB transcripts were sequenced because the isolated RNA had all been reverse transcribed beforehand. The table came from immunoSEQ multiplex PCR; TCRdb's copy has only in-frame clones and leaves some out. The data contain hundreds of thousands of clones, approximately 30% of them singletons. About this clone: What it recognizes is unknown.

One heparinised blood draw averaging around 100 mL was given by each donor. Trimming cost V 8 bases and J 6 bases; bases outside gene matches: 12. Germline CDR1 and CDR2: GTSNPN and SVGIG (reference sequence). This CDR3 has 13 amino acids. The study, taken as a whole, reports: A potential PCR bias toward shorter templates would be equal in patient and control samples.

This chain uses TRBV30 with TRBJ2-7; 8 bases are a match to TRBD1. The clonotype originates from a young man in good health. Sequencing input: naive CD4+ T cells from blood. DNA of the CDR3: TGTGCCGGTTCCCGGACAGGGAGCCTCGAGCAGTACTTC. This gives the protein CAGSRTGSLEQYF.